This entry is about one T cell receptor (beta chain). Its antigen remains unidentified. V lost 3 bases and J 6 bases, leaving 14 bases between the germline ends. CDR3 length: 14 amino acids. CDR1 MDHEN and CDR2 SYDVKM come from the germline V gene. The sample originates from a study of blood T cells in healthy people across ages. Overall study findings and caveats: Age showed a roughly linear inverse relationship with TCR beta diversity per million T cells. Naive T cell percentage showed a strong correlation with the diversity of TCR beta.

Using a J-beta primer mix together with a sample-barcoded 5' primer, a second PCR was run for about 6 to 12 cycles. TCRdb independently ran MiXCR on the 5' RACE reads; one entry per CDR3 protein. The sample contains about 1.1 million distinct CDR3 sequences, 35% to 40% of which appear only once. The chain is built from TRBV28 and TRBJ1-1, with a possible D match to TRBD1 (5 bases). The sequenced material came from blood. This receptor was obtained from a man aged 18-30 years in good health. The DNA for the CDR3 is TGTGCCAGCAGTTTTAATAGGGGAGGGGCTGAAGCTTTCTTT. Protein product: CASSFNRGGAEAFF.